This is a list of T cell receptor beta chains from one sample in a study of CD8+ T cells in alopecia areata. Produced via immunoSEQ multiplex PCR; TCRdb's table is partial and in-frame only. The repertoire holds over 150,000 clones, with approximately 60% as singletons. The sample comprised CD8+ T cells sorted from blood. These receptors originate from a human donor in good health. Each CDR3 is given with its conserved first and last residue. The order of the fields is J gene, clone size, D gene, V gene, CDR3 protein, CDR3 DNA. The D gene is left open where the match is weak. A row's size may be missing; if present it is once, few, many or a size class.

j_gene: TRBJ1-1
abundance: NA
d_gene: NA
v_gene: TRBV14
CDR3aa: CASSQTLNTEAFF
CDR3nt: TGTGCCAGCAGCCAGACGTTAAACACTGAAGCTTTCTTT

j_gene: TRBJ2-7
abundance: NA
d_gene: TRBD1
v_gene: TRBV13
CDR3aa: CASSSGQGFSNEQYF
CDR3nt: TGTGCCAGCAGCTCCGGACAGGGCTTTTCGAACGAGCAGTACTTC

j_gene: TRBJ2-3
abundance: few
d_gene: TRBD2
v_gene: TRBV7-9
CDR3aa: CASSKGLAGIGDTQYF
CDR3nt: TGTGCCAGCAGCAAGGGACTAGCGGGGATCGGAGATACGCAGTATTTT

j_gene: TRBJ2-7
abundance: NA
d_gene: TRBD2
v_gene: TRBV5-4
CDR3aa: CASSPMGGNDEQYF
CDR3nt: TGTGCCAGCAGCCCGATGGGGGGGAACGACGAGCAGTACTTC

j_gene: TRBJ2-3
abundance: once
d_gene: NA
v_gene: TRBV11-2
CDR3aa: CASSLGVTVTDTQYF
CDR3nt: TGTGCCAGCTCCCTGGGAGTCACGGTAACAGATACGCAGTATTTT

j_gene: TRBJ2-3
abundance: NA
d_gene: TRBD1
v_gene: TRBV4-1
CDR3aa: CASRPSPGQGMPDTQYF
CDR3nt: TGCGCCAGCAGGCCTTCGCCGGGACAGGGGATGCCAGATACGCAGTATTTT

j_gene: TRBJ2-7
abundance: NA
d_gene: NA
v_gene: TRBV5-1
CDR3aa: CASSFGYGSYEQYF
CDR3nt: TGCGCCAGCAGCTTTGGGTACGGCTCCTACGAGCAGTACTTC

j_gene: TRBJ1-1
abundance: NA
d_gene: NA
v_gene: TRBV29-1
CDR3aa: CSVRQTNTEAFGAFF
CDR3nt: TGCAGCGTTCGACAGACTAACACTGAAGCTTTCGGAGCTTTCTTT

j_gene: TRBJ2-5
abundance: NA
d_gene: NA
v_gene: TRBV7-2
CDR3aa: CASSLRNEETQYF
CDR3nt: TGTGCCAGCAGCTTGAGGAATGAGGAGACCCAGTACTTC

j_gene: TRBJ2-5
abundance: few
d_gene: TRBD2
v_gene: TRBV5-1
CDR3aa: CASSWGGPRETQYF
CDR3nt: TGCGCCAGCAGCTGGGGGGGACCTCGCGAGACCCAGTACTTC

j_gene: TRBJ1-6
abundance: NA
d_gene: TRBD1
v_gene: TRBV2
CDR3aa: CASSDSQGNSPLHF
CDR3nt: TGTGCCAGCAGTGACTCACAGGGGAATTCACCCCTCCACTTT

j_gene: TRBJ2-2
abundance: NA
d_gene: TRBD2
v_gene: TRBV9
CDR3aa: CASSTPEAGTSGPSGELFF
CDR3nt: TGTGCCAGCAGCACACCCGAGGCAGGGACTAGCGGACCGAGCGGGGAGCTGTTTTTT

j_gene: TRBJ1-5
abundance: few
d_gene: NA
v_gene: TRBV6-6
CDR3aa: CASGSRQPQHF
CDR3nt: TGTGCCAGCGGTAGCCGCCAGCCCCAGCATTTT

j_gene: TRBJ1-1
abundance: NA
d_gene: NA
v_gene: TRBV13
CDR3aa: CASRQRGNTEAFF
CDR3nt: TGTGCCAGCAGGCAGCGAGGGAACACTGAAGCTTTCTTT

j_gene: TRBJ2-2
abundance: NA
d_gene: TRBD2
v_gene: TRBV9
CDR3aa: CASSVDQGGSTGELFF
CDR3nt: TGTGCCAGCAGCGTAGATCAGGGAGGGAGCACCGGGGAGCTGTTTTTT

j_gene: TRBJ2-1
abundance: NA
d_gene: TRBD2
v_gene: TRBV6-4
CDR3aa: CASSAASGGYNEQFF
CDR3nt: TGTGCCAGCAGTGCCGCTAGCGGGGGATACAATGAGCAGTTCTTC

j_gene: TRBJ2-7
abundance: NA
d_gene: NA
v_gene: TRBV12-5
CDR3aa: CASGPPWGIPYEQYF
CDR3nt: TGTGCTAGTGGCCCCCCATGGGGGATCCCCTACGAGCAGTACTTC

j_gene: TRBJ2-2
abundance: NA
d_gene: TRBD1
v_gene: TRBV2
CDR3aa: CASSGRQGIPGELFF
CDR3nt: TGTGCCAGCAGTGGTAGACAGGGAATCCCCGGGGAGCTGTTTTTT

j_gene: TRBJ2-1
abundance: NA
d_gene: TRBD2
v_gene: TRBV7-8
CDR3aa: CASSLVMVGGAFVNEQFF
CDR3nt: TGTGCCAGCAGCTTAGTAATGGTCGGGGGGGCGTTTGTCAATGAGCAGTTCTTC

j_gene: TRBJ2-5
abundance: few
d_gene: TRBD2
v_gene: TRBV27
CDR3aa: CASSNRSGTSLETQYF
CDR3nt: TGTGCCAGCAGTAACCGATCCGGGACTAGCTTGGAGACCCAGTACTTC

j_gene: TRBJ1-1
abundance: NA
d_gene: NA
v_gene: TRBV29-1
CDR3aa: CSAEDGLNTEAFF
CDR3nt: TGCAGCGCTGAAGACGGGTTGAACACTGAAGCTTTCTTT

j_gene: TRBJ1-2
abundance: NA
d_gene: NA
v_gene: TRBV6-6
CDR3aa: CASSTPSPVYGYTF
CDR3nt: TGTGCCAGCAGCACACCCAGCCCCGTCTATGGCTACACCTTC

j_gene: TRBJ2-7
abundance: once
d_gene: NA
v_gene: TRBV9
CDR3aa: CASSVGMGEQYF
CDR3nt: TGTGCCAGCAGCGTAGGCATGGGCGAGCAGTACTTC

j_gene: TRBJ2-5
abundance: NA
d_gene: TRBD2
v_gene: TRBV2
CDR3aa: CASSEDVAGRYQETQYF
CDR3nt: TGTGCCAGCAGTGAGGACGTAGCGGGACGGTACCAAGAGACCCAGTACTTC

j_gene: TRBJ2-4
abundance: NA
d_gene: NA
v_gene: TRBV11-2
CDR3aa: CASSFMFDKNIQYF
CDR3nt: TGTGCCAGCAGCTTCATGTTCGACAAAAACATTCAGTACTTC

j_gene: TRBJ2-1
abundance: few
d_gene: NA
v_gene: TRBV15
CDR3aa: CATSGTSSYNEQFF
CDR3nt: TGTGCCACCAGCGGGACTTCCTCCTACAATGAGCAGTTCTTC

j_gene: TRBJ2-7
abundance: once
d_gene: NA
v_gene: TRBV27
CDR3aa: CASSPNMYEQYF
CDR3nt: TGTGCCAGCAGTCCGAACATGTACGAGCAGTACTTC

j_gene: TRBJ2-3
abundance: NA
d_gene: TRBD2
v_gene: TRBV29-1
CDR3aa: CSVSAGGGYTDTQYF
CDR3nt: TGCAGCGTCAGTGCCGGCGGGGGGTACACAGATACGCAGTATTTT

j_gene: TRBJ2-5
abundance: NA
d_gene: TRBD2
v_gene: TRBV25-1
CDR3aa: CASSGLLAGVPQETQYF
CDR3nt: TGTGCCAGCAGTGGATTACTAGCGGGGGTCCCCCAGGAGACCCAGTACTTC

j_gene: TRBJ2-7
abundance: few
d_gene: TRBD1
v_gene: TRBV5-6
CDR3aa: CASSPGQWTYEQYF
CDR3nt: TGTGCCAGCAGCCCGGGACAGTGGACCTACGAGCAGTACTTC

j_gene: TRBJ2-7
abundance: NA
d_gene: TRBD2
v_gene: TRBV7-9
CDR3aa: CASSPSGTPGEQYF
CDR3nt: TGTGCCAGCAGCCCTAGCGGCACCCCGGGGGAGCAGTACTTC

j_gene: TRBJ2-1
abundance: NA
d_gene: NA
v_gene: TRBV7-6
CDR3aa: CASSQGRGINNEQFF
CDR3nt: TGTGCCAGCAGCCAGGGGCGGGGGATTAACAATGAGCAGTTCTTC

j_gene: TRBJ1-4
abundance: few
d_gene: NA
v_gene: TRBV10-3
CDR3aa: CATAPGPRSEKLFF
CDR3nt: TGTGCCACAGCCCCCGGGCCCCGCAGTGAAAAACTGTTTTTT

j_gene: TRBJ1-1
abundance: NA
d_gene: NA
v_gene: TRBV4-1
CDR3aa: CASSHGGYTEAFF
CDR3nt: TGCGCCAGCAGCCATGGGGGGTACACTGAAGCTTTCTTT

j_gene: TRBJ1-6
abundance: NA
d_gene: TRBD1
v_gene: TRBV9
CDR3aa: CASSGGDRVNSPLHF
CDR3nt: TGTGCCAGCAGCGGAGGGGACAGGGTTAATTCACCCCTCCACTTT

j_gene: TRBJ2-3
abundance: few
d_gene: NA
v_gene: TRBV7-6
CDR3aa: CASSLGPHSTDTQYF
CDR3nt: TGTGCCAGCAGCTTAGGCCCCCATAGCACAGATACGCAGTATTTT

j_gene: TRBJ1-2
abundance: NA
d_gene: NA
v_gene: TRBV7-9
CDR3aa: CASSPGTFGYTF
CDR3nt: TGTGCCAGCAGCCCAGGGACATTTGGCTACACCTTC

j_gene: TRBJ1-5
abundance: NA
d_gene: NA
v_gene: TRBV6-1
CDR3aa: CASSEGYQPQHF
CDR3nt: TGTGCCAGCAGTGAGGGGTATCAGCCCCAGCATTTT

j_gene: TRBJ2-5
abundance: NA
d_gene: TRBD1
v_gene: TRBV2
CDR3aa: CASSGPGQKETQYF
CDR3nt: TGTGCCAGCAGTGGCCCGGGACAGAAAGAGACCCAGTACTTC

j_gene: TRBJ1-1
abundance: few
d_gene: NA
v_gene: TRBV4-2
CDR3aa: CASSQDELATEAFF
CDR3nt: TGTGCCAGCAGCCAAGATGAGTTGGCCACTGAAGCTTTCTTT

j_gene: TRBJ2-2
abundance: NA
d_gene: NA
v_gene: TRBV5-1
CDR3aa: CASGGAGELFF
CDR3nt: TGCGCCAGTGGGGGCGCCGGGGAGCTGTTTTTT

j_gene: TRBJ1-1
abundance: few
d_gene: NA
v_gene: TRBV13
CDR3aa: CASSLWGSPEAFF
CDR3nt: TGTGCCAGCAGCTTATGGGGTAGCCCTGAAGCTTTCTTT

j_gene: TRBJ1-2
abundance: NA
d_gene: NA
v_gene: TRBV27
CDR3aa: CASSFAGTNYGYTF
CDR3nt: TGTGCCAGCAGTTTTGCCGGGACAAACTATGGCTACACCTTC

j_gene: TRBJ2-2
abundance: NA
d_gene: NA
v_gene: TRBV6-4
CDR3aa: CASSDGATGELFF
CDR3nt: TGTGCCAGCAGTGACGGGGCAACCGGGGAGCTGTTTTTT

j_gene: TRBJ1-5
abundance: NA
d_gene: NA
v_gene: TRBV4-1
CDR3aa: CASSQLPERSNQPQHF
CDR3nt: TGCGCCAGCAGCCAATTGCCTGAACGTAGCAATCAGCCCCAGCATTTT

j_gene: TRBJ2-7
abundance: NA
d_gene: TRBD1
v_gene: TRBV7-9
CDR3aa: CASSSGQENSEQYF
CDR3nt: TGTGCCAGCAGCTCAGGACAGGAAAACAGCGAGCAGTACTTC

j_gene: TRBJ1-1
abundance: NA
d_gene: NA
v_gene: TRBV23-1
CDR3aa: CASSRGGTEAFF
CDR3nt: TGCGCCAGCAGTCGGGGGGGCACTGAAGCTTTCTTT

j_gene: TRBJ1-6
abundance: many
d_gene: TRBD1
v_gene: TRBV19
CDR3aa: CASSWTGGRSSPLHF
CDR3nt: TGTGCCAGTAGCTGGACAGGGGGCCGCTCTTCACCCCTCCACTTT

j_gene: TRBJ2-7
abundance: NA
d_gene: NA
v_gene: TRBV4-1
CDR3aa: CASSQDFGQAYEQYF
CDR3nt: TGCGCCAGCAGCCAAGATTTTGGTCAGGCCTACGAGCAGTACTTC

j_gene: TRBJ2-7
abundance: NA
d_gene: NA
v_gene: TRBV11-2
CDR3aa: CASSLGAGAYEQYF
CDR3nt: TGTGCCAGCAGCTTAGGGGCAGGGGCCTACGAGCAGTACTTC

j_gene: TRBJ1-2
abundance: NA
d_gene: NA
v_gene: TRBV28
CDR3aa: CASSPYRAPGGYTF
CDR3nt: TGTGCCAGCAGCCCCTACCGCGCCCCTGGCGGCTACACCTTC

j_gene: TRBJ2-6
abundance: few
d_gene: NA
v_gene: TRBV27
CDR3aa: CASSPQAYGANVLTF
CDR3nt: TGTGCCAGCAGTCCTCAGGCTTATGGGGCCAACGTCCTGACTTTC

j_gene: TRBJ1-2
abundance: few
d_gene: NA
v_gene: TRBV5-1
CDR3aa: CASSLNGAGVDYGYTF
CDR3nt: TGCGCCAGCAGCTTGAACGGAGCAGGGGTCGACTATGGCTACACCTTC

j_gene: TRBJ2-5
abundance: NA
d_gene: NA
v_gene: TRBV7-9
CDR3aa: CASSLVQGQETQYF
CDR3nt: TGTGCCAGCAGCTTAGTCCAGGGTCAAGAGACCCAGTACTTC

j_gene: TRBJ2-1
abundance: NA
d_gene: TRBD1
v_gene: TRBV4-1
CDR3aa: CASSFGQGLGSEQFF
CDR3nt: TGCGCCAGCAGTTTCGGACAGGGTCTCGGCAGTGAGCAGTTCTTC

j_gene: TRBJ1-3
abundance: NA
d_gene: NA
v_gene: TRBV9
CDR3aa: CASREDSGNTIYF
CDR3nt: TGTGCCAGCCGCGAGGACTCTGGAAACACCATATATTTT

j_gene: TRBJ2-2
abundance: once
d_gene: TRBD2
v_gene: TRBV5-6
CDR3aa: CASSRGLAGFTGELFF
CDR3nt: TGTGCCAGCAGCAGAGGACTAGCGGGATTCACCGGGGAGCTGTTTTTT

j_gene: TRBJ2-5
abundance: NA
d_gene: TRBD1
v_gene: TRBV30
CDR3aa: CAWSGGTGPQETQYF
CDR3nt: TGTGCCTGGAGTGGCGGGACAGGGCCGCAAGAGACCCAGTACTTC

j_gene: TRBJ2-7
abundance: few
d_gene: NA
v_gene: TRBV29-1
CDR3aa: CSALIGFGYEQYF
CDR3nt: TGCAGCGCCCTGATAGGATTCGGCTACGAGCAGTACTTC